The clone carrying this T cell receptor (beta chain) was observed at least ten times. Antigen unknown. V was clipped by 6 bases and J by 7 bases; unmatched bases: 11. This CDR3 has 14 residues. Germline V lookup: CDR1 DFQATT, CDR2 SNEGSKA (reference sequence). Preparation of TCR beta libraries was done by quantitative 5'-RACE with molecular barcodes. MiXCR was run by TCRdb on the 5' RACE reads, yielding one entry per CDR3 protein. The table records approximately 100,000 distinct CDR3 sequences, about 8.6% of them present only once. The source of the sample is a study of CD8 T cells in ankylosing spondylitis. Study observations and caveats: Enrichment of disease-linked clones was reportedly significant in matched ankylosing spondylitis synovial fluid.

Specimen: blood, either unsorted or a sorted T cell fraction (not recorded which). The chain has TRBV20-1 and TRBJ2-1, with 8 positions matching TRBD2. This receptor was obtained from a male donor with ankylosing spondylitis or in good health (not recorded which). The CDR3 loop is CSATSLREGNEQFF. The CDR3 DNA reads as TGCAGTGCGACGTCCCTTCGGGAGGGGAATGAGCAGTTCTTC.